These T cell receptor beta chains were read from a single sample in a study of PD-1 blockade in classical Hodgkin lymphoma. Only in-frame clones appear in the TCRdb table, and some are missing; sequencing was by immunoSEQ multiplex PCR. The table shows around 21,000 clones, with less than 90% occurring only once. The specimen comprised CD8+ T cells from blood, sampled before the fourth cycle of nivolumab. The receptors derive from a human donor with classical Hodgkin lymphoma. Each CDR3 is given with its conserved first and last residue. Each record gives: V gene, clone size, D gene, J gene, CDR3 protein, CDR3 DNA. A D gene is named only where the DNA matches it firmly. Part of the rows lack a size; the others show once, few, many or a class for expanded clones.

V: TRBV7-9
size: .
D: .
J: TRBJ1-4
CDR3: CASSIDNEKLFF
DNA: TGTGCCAGCAGCATTGACAATGAAAAACTGTTTTTT

V: TRBV10-2
size: once
D: .
J: TRBJ2-7
CDR3: CASSAGSSYEQYF
DNA: TGCGCCAGCAGTGCGGGAAGCTCCTACGAGCAGTACTTC

V: TRBV18
size: .
D: .
J: TRBJ2-5
CDR3: CASFGPDRYQETQYF
DNA: TGTGCCAGCTTTGGTCCAGACCGGTACCAAGAGACCCAGTACTTC

V: TRBV29-1
size: .
D: TRBD2
J: TRBJ2-4
CDR3: CSVVREDKNIQYF
DNA: TGCAGCGTCGTACGGGAGGACAAAAACATTCAGTACTTC

V: TRBV2
size: .
D: .
J: TRBJ1-6
CDR3: CASSDGPLHF
DNA: TGTGCCAGCAGTGATGGGCCGCTCCACTTT

V: TRBV4-1
size: .
D: TRBD1
J: TRBJ2-1
CDR3: CASSQDPLAGGNEQFF
DNA: TGCGCCAGCAGCCAAGATCCCCTGGCAGGGGGCAATGAGCAGTTCTTC

V: TRBV7-6
size: once
D: TRBD1
J: TRBJ1-5
CDR3: CASSLGQGANQPQHF
DNA: TGTGCCAGCAGCTTGGGACAGGGGGCGAATCAGCCCCAGCATTTT

V: TRBV6-1
size: .
D: TRBD2
J: TRBJ2-3
CDR3: CASSELAGDPSTDTQYF
DNA: TGTGCCAGCAGTGAATTAGCGGGAGACCCTAGCACAGATACGCAGTATTTT

V: TRBV19
size: .
D: .
J: TRBJ2-4
CDR3: CASSEGPRNIQYF
DNA: TGTGCCAGTAGTGAGGGCCCGAGAAACATTCAGTACTTC

V: TRBV7-9
size: once
D: .
J: TRBJ1-1
CDR3: CASSFSGWNTEAFF
DNA: TGTGCCAGCAGCTTTTCAGGCTGGAACACTGAAGCTTTCTTT

V: TRBV6-1
size: .
D: .
J: TRBJ2-2
CDR3: CASSEYKGDTGELFF
DNA: TGTGCCAGCAGTGAATATAAAGGGGACACCGGGGAGCTGTTTTTT

V: TRBV28
size: .
D: .
J: TRBJ2-7
CDR3: CASSFRVERYEQYF
DNA: TGTGCCAGCAGTTTTAGGGTAGAACGCTACGAGCAGTACTTC

V: TRBV10-3
size: once
D: TRBD2
J: TRBJ2-5
CDR3: CAISEGSGRLLQETQYF
DNA: TGTGCCATCAGTGAGGGTAGCGGGAGGCTCCTCCAAGAGACCCAGTACTTC

V: TRBV10-3
size: .
D: TRBD1
J: TRBJ2-5
CDR3: CATTPGQGEETQYF
DNA: TGTGCCACGACTCCGGGACAGGGGGAAGAGACCCAGTACTTC

V: TRBV6-5
size: .
D: .
J: TRBJ2-1
CDR3: CASSRPYNEQFF
DNA: TGTGCCAGCAGTCGGCCGTACAATGAGCAGTTCTTC

V: TRBV29-1
size: .
D: TRBD2
J: TRBJ2-3
CDR3: CSARIGLAGGPTYTDTQYF
DNA: TGCAGCGCCCGGATCGGACTAGCGGGAGGGCCAACATACACAGATACGCAGTATTTT

V: TRBV6-5
size: .
D: .
J: TRBJ1-4
CDR3: CASRGSNEKLFF
DNA: TGTGCCAGCAGGGGCAGTAATGAAAAACTGTTTTTT

V: TRBV27
size: .
D: .
J: TRBJ2-7
CDR3: CASSFDRGRYEQYF
DNA: TGTGCCAGCAGTTTTGACCGGGGGCGATACGAGCAGTACTTC

V: TRBV19
size: .
D: .
J: TRBJ1-1
CDR3: CASSSGGAGNTEAFF
DNA: TGTGCCAGTAGTTCCGGGGGAGCGGGGAACACTGAAGCTTTCTTT

V: TRBV29-1
size: .
D: .
J: TRBJ2-5
CDR3: CSVPTTVQETQYF
DNA: TGCAGCGTGCCTACGACGGTCCAAGAGACCCAGTACTTC

V: TRBV5-1
size: .
D: TRBD2
J: TRBJ2-1
CDR3: CASRATSGRAYNEQFF
DNA: TGCGCCAGCAGGGCTACTAGCGGGAGGGCCTACAATGAGCAGTTCTTC

V: TRBV28
size: once
D: .
J: TRBJ2-1
CDR3: CASESSVADVLGYNEQFF
DNA: TGTGCCAGCGAGTCTTCAGTGGCCGATGTATTGGGTTACAATGAGCAGTTCTTC

V: TRBV2
size: .
D: .
J: TRBJ2-7
CDR3: CASSVQWSSYEQYF
DNA: TGTGCCAGCAGTGTGCAGTGGAGCTCCTACGAGCAGTACTTC

V: TRBV27
size: .
D: .
J: TRBJ2-7
CDR3: CASSFAPGPPGREQYF
DNA: TGTGCCAGCAGTTTTGCCCCCGGGCCCCCGGGTCGCGAGCAGTACTTC

V: TRBV27
size: once
D: .
J: TRBJ2-3
CDR3: CASPTAPLLLSVRGRTDTQYF
DNA: TGTGCCAGCCCTACGGCCCCACTACTCCTATCTGTGCGGGGACGCACAGATACGCAGTATTTT

V: TRBV7-3
size: .
D: .
J: TRBJ2-5
CDR3: CASSLLDQETQYF
DNA: TGTGCCAGCAGCTTACTTGACCAAGAGACCCAGTACTTC

V: TRBV7-9
size: once
D: .
J: TRBJ2-3
CDR3: CASSLEGGTDTQYF
DNA: TGTGCCAGCAGCTTAGAGGGGGGTACAGATACGCAGTATTTT

V: TRBV6-1
size: .
D: .
J: TRBJ2-1
CDR3: CASSAQTPAEPYNEQFF
DNA: TGTGCCAGCAGTGCTCAGACCCCCGCAGAGCCCTACAATGAGCAGTTCTTC

V: TRBV6-5
size: .
D: .
J: TRBJ2-7
CDR3: CASSHPLDRNYEQYF
DNA: TGTGCCAGCAGCCATCCCCTGGACAGAAACTACGAGCAGTACTTC

V: TRBV5-1
size: .
D: .
J: TRBJ2-7
CDR3: CASKRRGVGYEQYF
DNA: TGCGCCAGCAAAAGGCGAGGGGTCGGCTACGAGCAGTACTTC

V: TRBV5-1
size: .
D: .
J: TRBJ1-2
CDR3: CASSLFTTNYGYTF
DNA: TGCGCCAGCAGCTTGTTCACAACTAACTATGGCTACACCTTC